This TCR beta chain was obtained from a study of T cell changes during pregnancy in multiple sclerosis. The data were produced by immunoSEQ multiplex PCR, yet TCRdb's version contains in-frame clones alone and is incomplete. The repertoire holds about 29,000 clones, roughly 90% seen once, with 6% to 7% in the top ten. Germline V gives CDR1 MNHNY, CDR2 SVGAGI (reference sequence). The CDR3 loop spans 15 amino acids. As to this clone: An end of the junction does not agree with germline; a read error may underlie this. At the DNA level, this CDR3 is encoded by other sequences in the same sample as well.

Sequences were derived from CD8+ T cells from peripheral blood mononuclear cells, sampled after pregnancy. This receptor was obtained from a female donor with multiple sclerosis, enrolled in a pregnancy study. V and J are TRBV6-6 and TRBJ2-1; tentatively, D is TRBD1 (6 bases). Here the CDR3 reads CASSRDRPPSDEQFF. In DNA form, the CDR3 reads TGCGCCAGCAGTCGCGACAGGCCCCCCTCGGATGAGCAGTTCTTC.